This passage covers 21 T cell receptor beta chains from one sample sequenced in a study of blood T cell repertoires in COVID-19. Sequencing used immunoSEQ multiplex PCR; TCRdb keeps in-frame clones, though not all of them. The table includes around 480,000 clones, roughly 87% detected once. The sequencing input was PBMCs or T cells enriched from blood (not recorded which). These receptors all come from a woman aged 18-35 years who had recovered from COVID-19.

As to this clone: Other DNA sequences from this sample encode an identical CDR3 as well. The genes are TRBV14 and TRBJ1-1; TRBD1 is a possible D gene (5 bases). With 4 bases removed from V and 0 bases from J, the gap between germline ends came to 12 bases. The germline CDR1 and CDR2 sequences are SGHDN and FVKESK. CDR3 size: 15 residues. Written as DNA, the CDR3 is TGTGCCAGCAGCCCCAGGGCGGAGATGAACACTGAAGCTTTCTTT. Translating it yields CASSPRAEMNTEAFF. Based on the CDR3 plus reference TRBV14 and TRBJ1-1, the full variable domain is EAGVTQFPSHSVIEKGQTVTLRCDPISGHDNLYWYRRVMGKEIKFLLHFVKESKQDESGMPNNRFLAERTGGTYSTLKVQPAELEDSGVYFCASSPRAEMNTEAFFGQGTRLTVV.

The gene calls are TRBV7-8 and TRBJ2-1; TRBD1 agrees at 12 bases. The CDR3 sequence is 16 residues long. Looked up from germline, CDR1 is SGHVS and CDR2 is FQNEAQ. V trimming: 5 bases; J trimming: 8 bases; junction bases outside the gene matches: 10. CDR3 region: CASSPNRDRGHDEQFF. Written as DNA, the CDR3 is TGTGCCAGCAGCCCCAACCGGGACAGGGGGCACGATGAGCAGTTCTTC.

This clone was seen more than once but under ten times. This chain uses TRBV4-1 with TRBJ2-7; no definite D call. This CDR3 has 16 residues. Germline V CDR1 and CDR2: MGHRA, YSYEKL. V shed 0 bases and J shed 0 bases, with 12 bases lying between them. This chain's CDR3 is CASSQDRSEASYEQYF. As DNA, the CDR3 is TGCGCCAGCAGCCAAGATCGGAGTGAGGCCTCCTACGAGCAGTACTTC.

This chain joins TRBV24-1 and TRBJ2-3; 8 bases match TRBD2. CDR1 and CDR2 from the germline V gene are KGHDR and SFDVKD. The junction had 6 bases not matched to a gene; V was cut back by 6 bases and J by 2 bases. The CDR3 is 15 amino acids. CDR3 DNA sequence: TGTGCCACCAGTCCCCCGGGGGGGTCCACAGATACGCAGTATTTT. Protein sequence: CATSPPGGSTDTQYF.

This clone was found a few times. The chain joins TRBV7-9 to TRBJ1-2; D is possibly TRBD1 (5 bases). Germline CDR1 reads SEHNR; CDR2 reads FQNEAQ (reference sequence). This CDR3 comprises 13 residues. Trimming shortened V by 7 bases and J by 6 bases, and 15 bases separated the two germline ends. Here the CDR3 reads CASTSAGRDGYTF. In DNA, the CDR3 is TGTGCCAGCACCAGCGCGGGGCGGGATGGCTACACCTTC.

This clone was seen once. The chain is built from TRBV2 and TRBJ2-3; D possibly corresponds to TRBD2 (6 bases). V was pared by 4 bases and J by 2 bases, with 10 bases between. From germline, CDR1 is SNHLY and CDR2 FYNNEI. There are 14 residues in the CDR3. In DNA form, the CDR3 reads TGTGCCAGCAGTGTGACGGGGGACACAGATACGCAGTATTTT. This gives the protein CASSVTGDTDTQYF.

The genes are TRBV19 and TRBJ1-3; TRBD1 matches 8 bases. The CDR3 covers 16 residues. The V gene end was trimmed by 5 bases and the J gene end by 2 bases; junction bases not matched to a gene: 8. Germline V gene lookup returns CDR1 LNHDA and CDR2 SQIVND (reference sequence). CDR3: CASSQNPGGAGNTIYF. The CDR3 coding sequence is TGTGCCAGTAGTCAAAACCCAGGGGGCGCTGGAAACACCATATATTTT.

The rearrangement joins TRBV3-1 (or the pseudogene TRBV3-2) to TRBJ1-4, with TRBD1 identical over 9 bases. From germline, CDR1 is LGHDT and CDR2 YNNKEL (reference sequence). This CDR3 spans 15 amino acids. Germline trimming cut 1 base from V and 8 bases from J; bases unmatched to any gene: 5. Here the CDR3 DNA reads TGTGCCAGCAGCCAAGGGGCAGGGACAGGGGAAAAACTGTTTTTT. Residues: CASSQGAGTGEKLFF.

The rearrangement joins TRBV18 to TRBJ1-1; TRBD1 matches 12 bases. Trimming removed 6 bases from V and 5 bases from J; junction bases left unmatched: 4. Germline lookup yields CDR1 KGHSH and CDR2 LQKENI. This CDR3 has 14 amino acids. The CDR3 sequence: CASSGTGGGTEAFF. The CDR3 nucleotides are TGTGCCAGCTCCGGGACAGGGGGCGGGACTGAAGCTTTCTTT.

V gene TRBV7-6 combines with J gene TRBJ2-3; the match to TRBD2 covers 8 bases. The CDR3 loop spans 15 amino acids. CDR1 and CDR2 (germline): SGHVS, FNYEAQ. V shed 1 base, J shed 3 bases, and the junction held 3 bases outside the gene matches. The CDR3 protein is CASSLVGLETDTQYF. CDR3 in DNA: TGTGCCAGCAGCTTAGTGGGACTAGAGACAGATACGCAGTATTTT.

The table lists this clone with a few counts. The chain uses TRBV18 and TRBJ2-2; no clear D. The CDR3 runs to 11 residues. Germline assignment: CDR1 KGHSH and CDR2 LQKENI. Between the trimmed V and J ends, which lost 3 bases and 9 bases, there was a span of 5 bases. CDR3 region: CASSPSRELFF. CDR3 coding DNA: TGTGCCAGCTCACCGTCCAGGGAGCTGTTTTTT.

The rearrangement links TRBV5-1 to TRBJ2-2, with 9 positions matching TRBD1. Germline V gene lookup returns CDR1 SGHRS and CDR2 YFSETQ. With 3 bases clipped from V and 4 bases from J, the junction kept 4 bases outside the gene matches. The CDR3 contains 15 residues. In DNA form, the CDR3 reads TGCGCCAGCAGCTGGGGACAGGGAATCACCGGGGAGCTGTTTTTT. Translating gives CASSWGQGITGELFF.

This clone was seen only once. The chain uses TRBV24-1 and TRBJ2-7; 7 bases are a match to TRBD1. The CDR3 is made up of 14 amino acids. CDR1 is KGHDR, CDR2 SFDVKD, per germline. After removal of 5 bases from V and 2 bases from J, the junction contained 5 bases not matched to a gene. The CDR3 sequence: CATSVRGLPYEQYF. In nucleotides, the CDR3 is TGTGCCACCAGTGTTAGGGGGCTCCCCTACGAGCAGTACTTC.

The chain combines TRBV19 with TRBJ2-3, with D possibly matching TRBD1 (6 bases). The V end was cut by 7 bases, the J end by 3 bases, with 32 bases between. The germline V gene has CDR1 LNHDA and CDR2 SQIVND (reference sequence). The CDR3 loop spans 20 amino acids. CDR3 nucleotides: TGTGCCAGTACCTCAAAGGTGGGGGCAGGACCAATTGAGGGGACAGATACGCAGTATTTT. Its translation is CASTSKVGAGPIEGTDTQYF.

V usage is TRBV15 and J usage is TRBJ2-6, with a tentative D call TRBD2 (5 bases). The CDR3 covers 18 residues. Trimming removed 0 bases at V and 0 bases at J, with 12 bases between. Germline lookup yields CDR1 LNHNV and CDR2 YYDKDF (reference sequence). Here the CDR3 DNA reads TGTGCCACCAGCAGAGATGGAGGTCCAAGCTCTGGGGCCAACGTCCTGACTTTC. Translating it yields CATSRDGGPSSGANVLTF.

The rearrangement links TRBV18 to TRBJ2-3; the match to TRBD1 covers 9 bases. CDR3 length equals 17 residues. V was pared by 11 bases and J by 1 base, with 16 bases of the junction left unmatched. Germline assignment: CDR1 KGHSH and CDR2 LQKENI. The CDR3 loop is CASSLTGGREGTDTQYF. The CDR3 DNA is TGTGCCTCCAGCTTAACAGGGGGCCGGGAGGGCACAGATACGCAGTATTTT.

The J gene is TRBJ2-7, the V gene TRBV2; 8 bases are shared with TRBD1. Germline trimming cut 8 bases from V and 4 bases from J; bases unmatched to any gene: 13. Germline V gene sequence: CDR1 SNHLY, CDR2 FYNNEI. This CDR3 is built from 15 residues. CDR3 nucleotide sequence: TGTGCCAGCCGGGGGCTCCGGACAGGGATGTACGAGCAGTACTTC. Encoded protein: CASRGLRTGMYEQYF.

The V gene is TRBV10-3, the J gene TRBJ2-1, with 9 bases matching TRBD2. Germline V gives CDR1 ENHRY, CDR2 SYGVKD. V lost 6 bases and J lost 2; bases outside the gene matches: 17. This CDR3 spans 19 amino acids. This CDR3 reads CAIRDPSGTFTTPYNEQFF. CDR3 bases: TGTGCCATCAGAGATCCTAGCGGGACCTTCACGACGCCCTACAATGAGCAGTTCTTC.

The rearrangement joins TRBV7-2 to TRBJ1-1, with D perhaps TRBD1 (6 bases). Trimming stripped 0 bases from V and 7 bases from J, with 21 bases between. Germline values: CDR1 SGHTA, CDR2 FQGNSA. The CDR3 runs to 17 residues. CDR3 loop: CASSLAGWDTDSYEAFF. Written as DNA, the CDR3 is TGTGCCAGCAGCTTAGCGGGTTGGGACACAGACAGTTATGAAGCTTTCTTT.

The rearrangement joins TRBV18 to TRBJ2-7, with D perhaps matching TRBD2 (6 bases). The CDR3 length is 16 residues. Germline loops: CDR1 KGHSH, CDR2 LQKENI. V was pared by 3 bases and J by 3 bases, with 18 bases between. As DNA, the CDR3 is TGTGCCAGCTCACCCCGGGGAGGATGGCCGGACTACGAGCAGTACTTC. Its protein is CASSPRGGWPDYEQYF.

The chain has TRBV2 and TRBJ1-5; D not certain. This CDR3 contains 15 residues. Trimming left V 7 bases short and J 6 bases short, with 19 bases between. CDR1 SNHLY and CDR2 FYNNEI come from the germline V gene. The CDR3 DNA reads TGTGCCAGCATCCGCGGGGAGACTCCGGGTCAGCCCCAGCATTTT. The encoded protein is CASIRGETPGQPQHF.